This T cell receptor beta chain stems from a study of blood T cell repertoires in COVID-19. Study summary: The origin of the acute and convalescent COVID-19 samples was the United States, Italy and Spain. T cells, B-cell-depleted T cells, or PBMCs provided the cDNA or gDNA that served as material.

About this clone itself: A much larger clone lies one base from this, so it may be a read error. Additional DNA sequences in this sample encode the identical CDR3.

Authors' data handling: Researchers report that nucleated cell counts were estimated from reference gene primer amplification. Sequencing was performed with immunoSEQ multiplex PCR; in TCRdb, only in-frame clones are kept and a portion is missing. Clonal size and the V and J genes are those of that table, whereas D and trimming came from the DNA. The table includes about 290,000 clones, 70% to 90% detected once. The sample was peripheral blood. This receptor was identified in a woman between 50 and 59 years old with active or convalescent COVID-19.

The CDR3 sequence is CASSLAGYGNTIYF. The CDR3 coding sequence is TGCGCCAGCAGCTTGGCAGGGTATGGAAACACCATATATTTT. This rearrangement joins TRBV5-1 to TRBJ1-3; perhaps TRBD1 as D (5 bases). The CDR3 covers 14 residues. Germline V CDR1 and CDR2: SGHRS, YFSETQ. The ends were cut back, 0 bases at V and 3 bases at J, with 7 bases in the middle.